Listed here is a single T cell receptor (beta chain). This record belongs to a study of cytomegalovirus exposure and HLA in healthy donors. This CDR3 region has 15 residues. Germline CDR1 SGHNT, CDR2 YYREEE (reference sequence). The V gene end was trimmed by 4 bases and the J gene end by 5 bases; junction bases not matched to a gene: 8. The study ran its PCR with 60 Vbeta and 13 Jbeta primers. TCRdb keeps only in-frame clones here, not all; method: immunoSEQ multiplex PCR. Here the sample spans 95,000 to 150,000 clones, about 74% being singletons. The sequence was obtained from a woman between 45 and 65 years old in good health and CMV-seropositive. Sample: PBMCs. This chain joins TRBV5-4 and TRBJ2-2, with 7 bases fitting TRBD1. CDR3 region: CASSDGQVKTGELFF. DNA of the CDR3: TGTGCCAGCAGCGACGGACAGGTCAAGACCGGGGAGCTGTTTTTT.